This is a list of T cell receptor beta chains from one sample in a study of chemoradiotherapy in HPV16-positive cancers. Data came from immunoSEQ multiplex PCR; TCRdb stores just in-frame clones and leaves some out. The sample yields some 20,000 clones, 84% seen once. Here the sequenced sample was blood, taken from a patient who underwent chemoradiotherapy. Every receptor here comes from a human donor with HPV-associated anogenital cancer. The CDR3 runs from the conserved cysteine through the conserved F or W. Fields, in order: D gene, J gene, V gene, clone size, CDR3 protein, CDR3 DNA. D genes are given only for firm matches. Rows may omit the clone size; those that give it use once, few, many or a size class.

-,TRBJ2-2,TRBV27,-,CASSFLPIAGELFF,TGTGCCAGCAGTTTCTTGCCGATAGCCGGGGAGCTGTTTTTT
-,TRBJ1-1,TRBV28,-,CASSSGTSEAFF,TGTGCCAGCAGTTCCGGGACTTCTGAAGCTTTCTTT
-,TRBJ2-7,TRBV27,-,CASRLGTTYEQYF,TGTGCCAGCAGACTTGGGACGACCTACGAGCAGTACTTC
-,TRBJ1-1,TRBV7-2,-,CASSLIGTSSAEAFF,TGTGCCAGCAGCTTAATCGGGACCTCCTCGGCTGAAGCTTTCTTT
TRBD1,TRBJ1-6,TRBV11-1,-,CASSRTGEQLAPLHF,TGTGCCAGCAGCCGGACAGGGGAACAGTTGGCACCCCTCCACTTT
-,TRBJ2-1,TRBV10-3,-,CAISEGEGNNEQFF,TGTGCCATCAGTGAGGGTGAGGGGAACAATGAGCAGTTCTTC
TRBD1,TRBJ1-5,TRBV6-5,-,CASRQQGGPPQHF,TGTGCCAGCCGCCAGCAGGGGGGACCGCCCCAGCATTTT
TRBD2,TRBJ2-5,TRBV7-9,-,CASSLTTSGGPWGETQYF,TGTGCCAGCAGCCTAACGACTAGCGGGGGGCCGTGGGGCGAGACCCAGTACTTC
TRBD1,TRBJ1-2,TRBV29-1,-,CSTRQGGSYTF,TGCAGCACCAGACAGGGTGGGAGCTACACCTTC
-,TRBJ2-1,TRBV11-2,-,CASSLVASAGEQFF,TGTGCCAGCAGCTTAGTCGCCAGTGCTGGTGAGCAGTTCTTC
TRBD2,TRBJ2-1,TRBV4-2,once,CASSQVLAGRSYNEQFF,TGTGCCAGCAGCCAAGTTCTAGCGGGGAGGTCCTACAATGAGCAGTTCTTC
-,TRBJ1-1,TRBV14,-,CASSQGGGAFF,TGTGCCAGCAGCCAAGGAGGGGGGGCTTTCTTT
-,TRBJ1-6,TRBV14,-,CASSQDWSAEPLHF,TGTGCCAGCAGCCAAGATTGGTCCGCGGAACCCCTCCACTTT
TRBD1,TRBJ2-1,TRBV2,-,CASSAQGPSSYNEQFF,TGTGCCAGCAGTGCACAGGGGCCGTCCTCCTACAATGAGCAGTTCTTC
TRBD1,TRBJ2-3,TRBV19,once,CASTPRQGAGDTQYF,TGTGCCAGTACCCCAAGACAGGGGGCTGGAGATACGCAGTATTTT
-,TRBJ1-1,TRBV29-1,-,CSVEDSQPNTEAFF,TGCAGCGTTGAAGATTCCCAACCGAACACTGAAGCTTTCTTT
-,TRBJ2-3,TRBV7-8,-,CASSSLGGGSTDTQYF,TGTGCCAGCAGCTCCCTGGGGGGAGGAAGCACAGATACGCAGTATTTT
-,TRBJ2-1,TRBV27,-,CASSRAGLNYNEQFF,TGTGCCAGCAGTCGTGCGGGTCTTAACTACAATGAGCAGTTCTTC
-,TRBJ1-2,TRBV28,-,CASSFPGQVGRYTF,TGTGCCAGCAGTTTCCCGGGGCAGGTCGGGCGCTACACCTTC
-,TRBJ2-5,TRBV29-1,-,CSVAPSQETQYF,TGCAGCGTTGCTCCCTCACAAGAGACCCAGTACTTC
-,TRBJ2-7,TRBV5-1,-,CASSFIANYEQYF,TGCGCCAGCAGCTTTATAGCCAACTACGAGCAGTACTTC
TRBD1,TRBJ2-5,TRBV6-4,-,CASSETGGRQETQYF,TGTGCCAGCAGTGAGACAGGGGGCCGGCAAGAGACCCAGTACTTC
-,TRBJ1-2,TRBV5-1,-,CASSLGQPYGYTF,TGCGCCAGCAGCTTGGGGCAGCCCTATGGCTACACCTTC
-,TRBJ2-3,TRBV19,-,CASSGPEHTDTQYF,TGTGCCAGTAGTGGTCCAGAGCACACAGATACGCAGTATTTT
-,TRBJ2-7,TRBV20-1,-,CSARNSYEQYF,TGCAGTGCTAGAAACAGTTACGAGCAGTACTTC
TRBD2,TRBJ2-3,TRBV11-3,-,CASRSSGGADTQYF,TGTGCCAGCAGATCTAGCGGGGGGGCAGATACGCAGTATTTT
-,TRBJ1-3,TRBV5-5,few,CASSLSGNTRQNLGNTIYF,TGTGCCAGCAGCTTGTCGGGCAATACTCGACAGAACCTCGGAAACACCATATATTTT
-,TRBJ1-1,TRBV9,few,CASSVEGKSTEAFF,TGTGCCAGCAGCGTAGAGGGGAAGAGCACTGAAGCTTTCTTT
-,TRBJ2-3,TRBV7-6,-,CASSSGHLSTDTQYF,TGTGCCAGCAGCTCGGGACACCTGAGCACAGATACGCAGTATTTT
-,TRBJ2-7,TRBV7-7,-,CASSLGSPTDYEQYF,TGTGCCAGCAGCTTAGGTAGCCCTACAGACTACGAGCAGTACTTC
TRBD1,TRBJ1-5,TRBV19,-,CASRARTGINQPQHF,TGTGCCAGCCGGGCGAGGACAGGGATCAATCAGCCCCAGCATTTT
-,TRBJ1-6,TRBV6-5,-,CASSYFSRQELLHF,TGTGCCAGCAGTTACTTTTCAAGACAGGAGTTGCTCCACTTT
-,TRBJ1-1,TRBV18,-,CASSPPRNTEAFF,TGTGCCAGCTCACCACCGAGGAACACTGAAGCTTTCTTT
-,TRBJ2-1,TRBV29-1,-,CSVVGLAEVAFF,TGCAGCGTTGTGGGGTTGGCGGAAGTTGCGTTCTTC
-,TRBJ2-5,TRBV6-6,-,CASSYGALGRETQYF,TGTGCCAGCAGTTACGGGGCCCTAGGAAGGGAGACCCAGTACTTC
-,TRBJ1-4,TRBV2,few,CASKQEGGNNEKLFF,TGTGCCAGCAAGCAGGAGGGAGGTAACAATGAAAAACTGTTTTTT
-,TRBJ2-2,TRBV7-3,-,CASSLYGNTGELFF,TGTGCCAGCAGCTTATACGGGAACACCGGGGAGCTGTTTTTT
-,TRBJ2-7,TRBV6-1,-,CATKTGRLYEQYF,TGTGCCACCAAAACGGGGCGCCTTTACGAGCAGTACTTC
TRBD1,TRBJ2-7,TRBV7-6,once,CASSPGQGPLYEQYF,TGTGCCAGCAGCCCCGGACAGGGGCCCCTCTACGAGCAGTACTTC
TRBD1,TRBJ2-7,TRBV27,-,CASSLLWGQSSYEQYF,TGTGCCAGCAGTTTACTATGGGGACAGTCTTCCTACGAGCAGTACTTC
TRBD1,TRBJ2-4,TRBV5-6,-,CASSFDRGRTYF,TGTGCCAGCAGCTTCGACAGGGGGCGGACGTACTTC
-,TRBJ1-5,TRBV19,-,CASSPLPDGGGQPQHF,TGTGCCAGTAGTCCTCTCCCCGACGGTGGGGGTCAGCCCCAGCATTTT
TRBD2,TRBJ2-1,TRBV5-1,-,CASSLGWGGYNEQFF,TGCGCCAGCAGCTTGGGGTGGGGGGGCTACAATGAGCAGTTCTTC
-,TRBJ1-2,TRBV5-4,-,CASSPQMGQGYNGYTF,TGTGCCAGCAGCCCTCAGATGGGCCAGGGCTACAATGGCTACACCTTC
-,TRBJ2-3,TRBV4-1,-,CASSQDVIPETQYF,TGCGCCAGCAGCCAAGATGTTATCCCAGAAACGCAGTATTTT
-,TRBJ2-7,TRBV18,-,CASSPGGLSYEQYF,TGTGCCAGCTCACCAGGCGGGCTCTCCTACGAGCAGTACTTC
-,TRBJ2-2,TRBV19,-,CASSIIGTQPGELFF,TGTGCCAGTAGTATAATCGGGACACAACCCGGGGAGCTGTTTTTT
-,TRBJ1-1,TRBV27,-,CASSLRRGNTEAFF,TGTGCCAGCAGTTTGCGGAGGGGGAACACTGAAGCTTTCTTT
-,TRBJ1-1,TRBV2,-,CASRREGETEAFF,TGTGCCAGCAGGAGAGAGGGGGAGACTGAAGCTTTCTTT
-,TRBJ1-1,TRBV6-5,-,CASLSQVTETEAFF,TGTGCCAGCTTATCCCAAGTAACGGAGACTGAAGCTTTCTTT
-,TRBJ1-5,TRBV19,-,CASMSQLGNQPQHF,TGTGCCAGTATGTCTCAACTGGGCAATCAGCCCCAGCATTTT
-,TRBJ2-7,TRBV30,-,CAWSPGVYEQYF,TGTGCCTGGAGCCCGGGGGTCTACGAGCAGTACTTC
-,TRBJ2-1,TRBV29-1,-,CSVLQLPGNEQFF,TGCAGCGTTCTACAGCTCCCCGGGAATGAGCAGTTCTTC